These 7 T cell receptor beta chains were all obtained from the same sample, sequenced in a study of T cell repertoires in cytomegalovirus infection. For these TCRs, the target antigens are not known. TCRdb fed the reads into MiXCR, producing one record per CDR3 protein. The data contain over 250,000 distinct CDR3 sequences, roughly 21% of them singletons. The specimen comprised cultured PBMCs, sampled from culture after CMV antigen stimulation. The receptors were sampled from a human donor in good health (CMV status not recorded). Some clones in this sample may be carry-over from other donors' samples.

The CDR3 DNA is TGTGCCAGCTCGCCCCAAGCGAGCAATCAGCCCCAGCATTTT. It specifies CASSPQASNQPQHF. The chain recombines TRBV18 with TRBJ1-5, with D unresolved. V was cut by 6 bases and J by 1 base, with 10 bases left in between. This CDR3 has 14 amino acids. The germline V gene encodes CDR1 KGHSH and CDR2 LQKENI.

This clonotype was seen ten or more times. CDR3 nucleotides: TGTGCCAGCAGCTACCTCAGGACGGGGAGCTCCTACGAGCAGTACTTC. Translated: CASSYLRTGSSYEQYF. The chain is built from TRBV7-8 and TRBJ2-7; D is perhaps TRBD2 (5 bases). The germline V and J ends were trimmed by 4 bases and 0 bases, with 16 bases remaining between them. CDR1 and CDR2 from the germline V gene are SGHVS and FQNEAQ. The CDR3 is 16 residues long. Full variable domain (outside the CDR3, taken from reference TRBV7-8 and TRBJ2-7): GAGVSQSPRYKVAKRGQDVALRCDPISGHVSLFWYQQALGQGPEFLTYFQNEAQLDKSGLPSDRFFAERPEGSVSTLKIQRTQQEDSAVYLCASSYLRTGSSYEQYFGPGTRLTVT.

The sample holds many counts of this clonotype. The CDR3 region is CASTGGDYGYTF. In DNA, the CDR3 is TGTGCCAGCACGGGGGGCGACTATGGCTACACCTTC. The chain carries TRBV6-1 and TRBJ1-2; a possible D gene is TRBD1 (6 bases). The germline V gene encodes CDR1 MNHNS and CDR2 SASEGT. V was cut by 7 bases and J by 3 bases, with 9 bases left in between. CDR3 length equals 12 residues.

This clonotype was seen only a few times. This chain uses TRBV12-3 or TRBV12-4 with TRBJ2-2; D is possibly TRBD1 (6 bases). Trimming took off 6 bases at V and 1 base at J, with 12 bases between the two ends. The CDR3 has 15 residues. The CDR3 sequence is CASSPGALNTGELFF. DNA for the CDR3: TGTGCCAGCAGCCCAGGGGCTTTGAACACCGGGGAGCTGTTTTTT.

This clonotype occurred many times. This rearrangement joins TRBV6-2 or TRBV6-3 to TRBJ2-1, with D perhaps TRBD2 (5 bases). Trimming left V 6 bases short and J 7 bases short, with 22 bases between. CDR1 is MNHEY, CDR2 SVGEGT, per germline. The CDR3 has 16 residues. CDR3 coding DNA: TGTGCCAGCAGGCCCTTACGAGGGAGAGTAATGAATGAGCAGTTCTTC. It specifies CASRPLRGRVMNEQFF.

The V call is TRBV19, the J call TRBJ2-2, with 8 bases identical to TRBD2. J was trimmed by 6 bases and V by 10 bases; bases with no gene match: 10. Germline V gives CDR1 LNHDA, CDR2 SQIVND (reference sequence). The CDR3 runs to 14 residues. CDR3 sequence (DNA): TGTGCCACCCACCCCCGCGGGAGGTCCGGGGAGCTGTTTTTT. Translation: CATHPRGRSGELFF.

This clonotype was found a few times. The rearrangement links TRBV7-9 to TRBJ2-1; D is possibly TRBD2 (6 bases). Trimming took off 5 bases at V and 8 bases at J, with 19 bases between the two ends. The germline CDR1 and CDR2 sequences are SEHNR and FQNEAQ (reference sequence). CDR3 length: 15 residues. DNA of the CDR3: TGTGCCAGCAGCGCCCGGGGAGGAAGCGTTCATGAGCAGTTCTTC. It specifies CASSARGGSVHEQFF.